What follows are 5 T cell receptor beta chains derived from one specimen sequenced in a study of blood T cell repertoires in COVID-19. This table comes from immunoSEQ multiplex PCR, and its TCRdb copy is limited to in-frame clones, with some not included. Altogether 120,000 to 150,000 clones are present, roughly 88% being singletons, with the ten largest covering 1.2%. Specimen: PBMCs or T cells enriched from blood (not recorded which). These receptors all come from a woman in her twenties or thirties with acute COVID-19.

This clone occurred once. The chain couples TRBV6-2 or TRBV6-3 to TRBJ1-2; D gene unclear. The germline gives CDR1 MNHEY, CDR2 SVGEGT. Trimming cost V 2 bases and J 4 bases, with 11 bases left between them. CDR3 size: 14 residues. CDR3 in DNA: TGTGCCAGCAGTTACCCTGGCCGCAGCTATGGCTACACCTTC. Translation: CASSYPGRSYGYTF.

The chain is built from TRBV6-5 and TRBJ2-5, with 10 bases fitting TRBD2. V trimming: 5 bases; J trimming: 6 bases; junction bases outside the gene matches: 6. CDR3 size: 14 residues. Germline V lookup: CDR1 MNHEY, CDR2 SVGAGI. The CDR3 DNA is TGTGCCAGCAGTCCCGGGACTAGCGTGAAGACCCAGTACTTC. Protein: CASSPGTSVKTQYF.

V gene TRBV3-1 (or the pseudogene TRBV3-2) combines with J gene TRBJ1-2; D is uncertain. The CDR3 covers 18 residues. V lost 4 bases, J lost 3 bases, and 24 bases lay in between. The germline gives CDR1 LGHDT, CDR2 YNNKEL (reference sequence). The chain's CDR3 is CASSLSSLGLRGDYGYTF. The CDR3 DNA follows: TGTGCCAGCAGCCTGTCCTCATTAGGACTCAGAGGTGACTATGGCTACACCTTC.

The rearrangement links TRBV13 to TRBJ2-7, with 10 positions matching TRBD2. The CDR3 runs 15 residues. V lost 1 base and J lost 6; bases outside the gene matches: 6. Germline CDR1 reads PRHDT; CDR2 reads FYEKMQ (reference sequence). The CDR3 DNA reads TGTGCCAGCAGCTTAGTAGGGACTAGCGACTTCGAGCAGTACTTC. Encoded protein: CASSLVGTSDFEQYF.

J is TRBJ1-5 and V is TRBV15; 10 nucleotides align to TRBD1. V shed 0 bases and J 7 bases; nucleotides not matched to a gene: 9. The V gene's germline CDR1 is LNHNV and CDR2 YYDKDF (reference sequence). This CDR3 comprises 17 residues. DNA for the CDR3: TGTGCCACCAGCAGAGAAGGATCGGGACAGGGGTGGCAGCCCCAGCATTTT. Translation: CATSREGSGQGWQPQHF. Based on the CDR3 plus reference TRBV15 and TRBJ1-5, the full variable domain is DAMVIQNPRYQVTQFGKPVTLSCSQTLNHNVMYWYQQKSSQAPKLLFHYYDKDFNNEADTPDNFQSRRPNTSFCFLDIRSPGLGDTAMYLCATSREGSGQGWQPQHFGDGTRLSIL.